This TCR beta chain originates from a study of T cell responses to AZD1222 COVID-19 vaccine. Study-wide results and limits: With two AZD1222 doses given, Spike-specific TCR breadth and depth both rose.

About this clone itself: Its antigen is still unknown.

V lost 0 bases to trimming and J lost 8 bases, with 12 bases between them. Germline V lookup: CDR1 SGHRS, CDR2 YFSETQ. CDR3 length equals 14 residues. The data were produced by immunoSEQ multiplex PCR, yet TCRdb's version contains in-frame clones alone and is incomplete. The repertoire has roughly 150,000 clones, approximately 92% of them found once; the top ten carry around 3.5%. This sequence was found in an adult who received the AZD1222 COVID-19 vaccine. This chain uses TRBV5-1 with TRBJ1-3; a possible D gene is TRBD1 (6 bases). The sequencing used peripheral blood, collected 28 days after the second AZD1222 dose. Here the CDR3 reads CASSLEQGGYTIYF. The CDR3 region has the DNA TGCGCCAGCAGCTTGGAACAGGGAGGATACACCATATATTTT.